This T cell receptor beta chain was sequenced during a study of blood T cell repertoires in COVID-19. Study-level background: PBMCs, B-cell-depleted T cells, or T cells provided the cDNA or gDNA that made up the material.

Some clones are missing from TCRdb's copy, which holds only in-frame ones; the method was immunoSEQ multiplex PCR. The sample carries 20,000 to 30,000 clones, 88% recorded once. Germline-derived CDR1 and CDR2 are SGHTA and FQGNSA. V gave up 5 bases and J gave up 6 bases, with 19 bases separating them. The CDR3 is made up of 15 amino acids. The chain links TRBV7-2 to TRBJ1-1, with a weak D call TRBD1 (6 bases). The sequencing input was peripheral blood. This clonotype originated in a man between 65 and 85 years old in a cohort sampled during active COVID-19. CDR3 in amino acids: CASSSFWGGASEAFF. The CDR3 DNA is TGTGCCAGCAGCAGTTTCTGGGGGGGCGCCTCTGAAGCTTTCTTT.